This T cell receptor (beta chain) is from a study of graft-versus-host responses after intestinal transplantation. At the level of the study: Recipients underwent multivisceral, liver-intestinal, or isolated intestinal transplants. Anti-thymocyte globulin served as induction for all recipients, who then took tacrolimus and steroids for about 3 years.

The table came from immunoSEQ multiplex PCR; TCRdb's copy has only in-frame clones and leaves some out. Counted here are 95,000 to 110,000 clones, about 90% occurring once; the ten biggest clones make up over 0.7%. Findings of the study overall: Recipient marrow held GvH clones, some first seen in ileum or blood. Those patients showing graft-donor T cell macrochimerism displayed high graft-versus-host to host-versus-graft clonal ratios in allografts.

With regard to this clone: Its antigen is unidentified.

Trimming removed 7 bases from V and 0 bases from J; junction bases left unmatched: 2. This CDR3 has 14 amino acids. Germline CDR1 is MNHEY and CDR2 is SVGAGI. This specimen was unstimulated CD4+ T cells sorted from spleen or lymph node cells, taken before intestinal transplant. The clonotype comes from a human donor who received an intestinal transplant. The rearrangement joins TRBV6-5 to TRBJ2-7, with 11 bases matching TRBD2. The CDR3 loop is CASIGTSGSYEQYF. CDR3 nucleotide sequence: TGTGCCAGCATTGGGACTAGCGGCTCCTACGAGCAGTACTTC.